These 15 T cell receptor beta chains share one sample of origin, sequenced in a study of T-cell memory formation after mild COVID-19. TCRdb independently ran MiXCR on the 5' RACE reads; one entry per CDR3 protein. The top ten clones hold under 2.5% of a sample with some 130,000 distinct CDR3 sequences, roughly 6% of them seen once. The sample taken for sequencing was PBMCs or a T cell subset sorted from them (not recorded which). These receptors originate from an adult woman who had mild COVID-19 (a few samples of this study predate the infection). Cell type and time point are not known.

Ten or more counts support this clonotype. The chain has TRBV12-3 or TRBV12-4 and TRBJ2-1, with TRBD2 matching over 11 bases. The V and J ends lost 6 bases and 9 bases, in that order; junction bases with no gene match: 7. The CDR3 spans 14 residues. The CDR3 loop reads CASSVAGGVGEQFF. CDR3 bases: TGTGCCAGCAGCGTAGCGGGAGGGGTCGGTGAGCAGTTCTTC.

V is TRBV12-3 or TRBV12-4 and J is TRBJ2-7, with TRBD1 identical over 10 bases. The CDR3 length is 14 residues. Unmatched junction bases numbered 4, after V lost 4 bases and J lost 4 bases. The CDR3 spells CASSSGQGRYEQYF. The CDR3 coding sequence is TGTGCCAGCAGTTCGGGACAGGGGAGATACGAGCAGTACTTC.

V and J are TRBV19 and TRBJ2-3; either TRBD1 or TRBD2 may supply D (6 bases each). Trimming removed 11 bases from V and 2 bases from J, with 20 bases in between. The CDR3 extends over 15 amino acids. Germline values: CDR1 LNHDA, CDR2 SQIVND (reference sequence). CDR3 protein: CASGGLEGFTDTQYF. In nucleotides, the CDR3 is TGTGCCTCTGGGGGGCTAGAGGGGTTCACAGATACGCAGTATTTT.

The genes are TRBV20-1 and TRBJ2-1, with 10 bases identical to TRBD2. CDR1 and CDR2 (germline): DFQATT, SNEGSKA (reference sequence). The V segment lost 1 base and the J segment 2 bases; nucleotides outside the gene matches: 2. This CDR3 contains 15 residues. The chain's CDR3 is CSARASGRAYNEQFF. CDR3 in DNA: TGCAGTGCTAGAGCCAGCGGGAGGGCCTACAATGAGCAGTTCTTC.

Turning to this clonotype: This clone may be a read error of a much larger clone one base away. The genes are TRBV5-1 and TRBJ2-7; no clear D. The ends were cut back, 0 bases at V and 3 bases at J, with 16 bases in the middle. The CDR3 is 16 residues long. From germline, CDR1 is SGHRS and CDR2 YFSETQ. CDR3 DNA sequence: TGCGCCAGCAGCTTGGCTCCGGCTCCCAGCTACTACGAGCAGTACTTC. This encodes CASSLAPAPSYYEQYF.

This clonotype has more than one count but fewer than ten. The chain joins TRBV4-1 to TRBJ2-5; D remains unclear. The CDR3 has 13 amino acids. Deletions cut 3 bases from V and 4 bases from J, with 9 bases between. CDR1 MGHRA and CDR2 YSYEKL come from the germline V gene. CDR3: CASSQTKGETQYF. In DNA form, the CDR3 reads TGCGCCAGCAGCCAGACCAAGGGAGAGACCCAGTACTTC.

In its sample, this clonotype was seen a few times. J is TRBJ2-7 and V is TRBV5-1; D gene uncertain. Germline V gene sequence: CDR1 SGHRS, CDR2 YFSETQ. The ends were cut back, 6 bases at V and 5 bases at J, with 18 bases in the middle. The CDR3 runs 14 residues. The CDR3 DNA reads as TGCGCCAGCAAACTGGGCGACGAACACGACGAGCAGTACTTC. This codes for CASKLGDEHDEQYF. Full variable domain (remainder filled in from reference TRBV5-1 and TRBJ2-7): KAGVTQTPRYLIKTRGQQVTLSCSPISGHRSVSWYQQTPGQGLQFLFEYFSETQRNKGNFPGRFSGRQFSNSRSEMNVSTLELGDSALYLCASKLGDEHDEQYFGPGTRLTVT.

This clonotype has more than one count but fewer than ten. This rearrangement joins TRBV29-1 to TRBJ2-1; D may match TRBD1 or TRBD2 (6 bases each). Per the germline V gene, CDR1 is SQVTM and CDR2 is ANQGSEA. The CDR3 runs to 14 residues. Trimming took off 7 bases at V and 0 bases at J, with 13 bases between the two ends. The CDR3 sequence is CSGKGGLSYNEQFF. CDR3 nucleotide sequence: TGCAGCGGTAAGGGGGGACTCTCCTACAATGAGCAGTTCTTC.

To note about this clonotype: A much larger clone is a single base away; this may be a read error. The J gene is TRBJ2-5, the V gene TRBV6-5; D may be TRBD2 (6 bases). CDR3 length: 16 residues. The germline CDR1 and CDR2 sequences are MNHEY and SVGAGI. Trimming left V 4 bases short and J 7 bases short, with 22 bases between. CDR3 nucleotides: TGTGCCAGCAGTTCTAAACCGGGACTTCATGGAGGGACCCAGTACTTC. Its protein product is CASSSKPGLHGGTQYF.

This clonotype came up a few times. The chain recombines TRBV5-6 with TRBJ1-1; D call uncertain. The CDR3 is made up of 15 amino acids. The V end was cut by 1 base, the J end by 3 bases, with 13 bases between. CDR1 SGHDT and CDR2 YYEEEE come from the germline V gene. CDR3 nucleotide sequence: TGTGCCAGCAGCTTGATAAGGGTTCGGGACACTGAAGCTTTCTTT. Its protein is CASSLIRVRDTEAFF.

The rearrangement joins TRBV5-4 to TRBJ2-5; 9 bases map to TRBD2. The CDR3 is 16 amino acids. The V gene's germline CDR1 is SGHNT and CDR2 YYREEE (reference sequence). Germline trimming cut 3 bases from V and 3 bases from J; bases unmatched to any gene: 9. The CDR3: CASSWGGLALEETQYF. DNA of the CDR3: TGTGCCAGCAGCTGGGGGGGACTAGCCCTAGAAGAGACCCAGTACTTC.

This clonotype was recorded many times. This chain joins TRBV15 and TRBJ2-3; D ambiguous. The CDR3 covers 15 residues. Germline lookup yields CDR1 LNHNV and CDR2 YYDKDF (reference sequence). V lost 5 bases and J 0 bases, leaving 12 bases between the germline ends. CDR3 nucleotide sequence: TGTGCCACCAGCTCCTCTATGACTAGCACAGATACGCAGTATTTT. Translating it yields CATSSSMTSTDTQYF.

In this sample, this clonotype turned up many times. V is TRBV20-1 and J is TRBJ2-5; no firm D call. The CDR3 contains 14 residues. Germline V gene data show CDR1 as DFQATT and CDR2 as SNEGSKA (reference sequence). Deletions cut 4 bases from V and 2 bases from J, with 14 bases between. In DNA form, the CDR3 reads TGCAGTGCTATCCCCCCCTGGCAACAAGAGACCCAGTACTTC. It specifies CSAIPPWQQETQYF.

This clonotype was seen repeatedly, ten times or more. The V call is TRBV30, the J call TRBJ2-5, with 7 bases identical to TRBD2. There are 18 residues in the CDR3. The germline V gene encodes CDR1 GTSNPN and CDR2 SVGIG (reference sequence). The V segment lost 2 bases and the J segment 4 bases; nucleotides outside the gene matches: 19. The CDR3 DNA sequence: TGTGCCTGGAGTTTTGGCTCGGGCGGGAGTTTTAAGGGAGAGACCCAGTACTTC. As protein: CAWSFGSGGSFKGETQYF.

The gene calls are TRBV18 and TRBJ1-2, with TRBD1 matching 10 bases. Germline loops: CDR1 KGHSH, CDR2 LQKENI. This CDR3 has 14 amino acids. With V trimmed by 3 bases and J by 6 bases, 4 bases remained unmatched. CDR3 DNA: TGTGCCAGCTCACCTCGGGACAGGGGTAATGGCTACACCTTC. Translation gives CASSPRDRGNGYTF.